This T cell receptor beta chain was captured in a study of T cell responses to AZD1222 COVID-19 vaccine. General study points: Within unmutated variant regions lay the reported targets of nearly half of spike-specific TCRs.

Note on this clone: What it binds is unknown.

Germline assignment: CDR1 WNHNN and CDR2 SYGVQD (reference sequence). V lost 0 bases to trimming and J lost 4 bases; unmatched junction nucleotides: 9. The CDR3 totals 17 residues. Profiled with immunoSEQ multiplex PCR; TCRdb holds only in-frame clones, not every one. The repertoire has about 110,000 clones, about four fifths of them found once; the top ten carry approximately 5%. The chain is built from TRBV10-1 and TRBJ1-5; 7 nucleotides align to TRBD1. This specimen was peripheral blood, taken on day 0 of AZD1222 vaccination. This clonotype originated in an adult in good health. The CDR3 nucleotides are TGCGCCAGCAGTGAGTCGTGGGACAGCCAGTATAATCAGCCCCAGCATTTT. Translation gives CASSESWDSQYNQPQHF.